What follows is one TCR beta chain and its context. CDR1 and CDR2 (germline): SEHNR, FQNEAQ (reference sequence). V lost 6 bases and J lost 0; bases outside the gene matches: 4. The CDR3 extends over 14 amino acids. The data were taken from a study of control samples from healthy donors and cancer patients. Generated by immunoSEQ multiplex PCR, the TCRdb table keeps only in-frame clones and is missing some. The profile covers more than 110,000 clones, with around nine tenths appearing a single time and 11% taken by the ten largest. Source material: blood. This receptor was obtained from a man aged 25 to 40 in good health. The chain joins TRBV7-9 to TRBJ2-7; 8 nucleotides agree with TRBD1. CDR3 DNA sequence: TGTGCCAGCAGAAAGACAGGGGCCTCCTACGAGCAGTACTTC. It encodes CASRKTGASYEQYF.